This is a list of T cell receptor beta chains from one sample in a study of T cells after yellow fever vaccination. TCRdb re-analysed the 5' RACE reads in MiXCR, keeping a single row per CDR3 protein. The data show a few hundred thousand distinct CDR3 sequences, 3% to 3.5% seen once. The sample consisted of CD4+ T cells sorted from PBMCs, taken 10 days after the yellow fever booster vaccination. Receptor source: a young man who received the YFV17D yellow fever vaccine. Both conserved end residues are part of each CDR3. A D gene is named only where the DNA matches it firmly. Rows may omit the clone size; those that give it use once, few, many or a size class.

J gene,V gene,D gene,clone size,CDR3 DNA,CDR3 protein
TRBJ1-2,TRBV28,TRBD1,few,TGTGCCAGCAGTTCCCCAGGGGGTATTCGGGATGGCTACACCTTC,CASSSPGGIRDGYTF
TRBJ1-2,TRBV2,NA,many,TGTGCCAGCACAGCATCTAACTATGGCTACACCTTC,CASTASNYGYTF
TRBJ1-1,TRBV21-1,NA,few,TGTGCCGGGGGGGACGCCAATATTAACAAGTTT,CAGGDANINKF
TRBJ1-1,TRBV9,NA,many,TGTGCCAGCAGCGTAAGCAGGGCGAACACTGAAGCTTTCTTT,CASSVSRANTEAFF
TRBJ2-1,TRBV11-3,NA,many,TGTGCCAGCAGCCCCTTCAGATTCCATGAGCAGTTCTTC,CASSPFRFHEQFF
TRBJ1-5,TRBV20-1,NA,NA,TGCAGTGCCACACGGGCCCTTGATCAGCCCCAGCATTTT,CSATRALDQPQHF
TRBJ1-3,TRBV5-1,TRBD1,NA,TGCGCCAGCAGCTTGGGACAGGGCCACTCTGGAAACACCATATATTTT,CASSLGQGHSGNTIYF
TRBJ2-5,TRBV7-6,NA,many,TGTGCCAGCAGCTTAGACGCCACAGAGACCCAGTACTTC,CASSLDATETQYF
TRBJ2-1,TRBV4-2,TRBD2,NA,TGTGCCAGCAGCCAAGGCCCAGCGGGGGCCTACAATGAGCAGTTCTTC,CASSQGPAGAYNEQFF
TRBJ2-3,TRBV10-3,TRBD1,many,TGTGCCATCAGTGAGAACAGGGGAGATACGCAGTATTTT,CAISENRGDTQYF
TRBJ2-7,TRBV5-1,NA,many,TGCGCCAGCAGCTTAACGGTTGACGGGGACGAGGAGCAGTACTTC,CASSLTVDGDEEQYF
TRBJ1-3,TRBV20-1,NA,NA,TGCAGTGCTAGAGAGTCGGGGGGCACTGGAAACACCATATATTTT,CSARESGGTGNTIYF
TRBJ2-2,TRBV12-3/TRBV12-4,TRBD2,NA,TGTGCCAGCAGGCCCTGGGAGCGGGGGCTCACCGGGGAGCTGTTTTTT,CASRPWERGLTGELFF
TRBJ1-5,TRBV19,TRBD1,NA,TGTGCCAGTAGTGCCGGGACAGGGGTCGGCAATCAGCCCCAGCATTTT,CASSAGTGVGNQPQHF
TRBJ1-1,TRBV20-1,TRBD1,few,TGCAGTGCCAGACAGGGTGAGTCGGAAGCTTTCTTT,CSARQGESEAFF
TRBJ1-6,TRBV5-1,NA,many,TGCGCCAGCAGCTTGGCAGGGTACGGTTCACCCCTCCACTTT,CASSLAGYGSPLHF
TRBJ2-3,TRBV6-2/TRBV6-3,NA,NA,TGTGCCAGCAGTGCCACGGTGGATACGCAGTATTTT,CASSATVDTQYF
TRBJ1-2,TRBV10-3,TRBD1,few,TGTGCCATCAGTGAGTCAGGGACAGGGGTCTACACCTTC,CAISESGTGVYTF
TRBJ2-7,TRBV20-1,NA,few,TGCAGTGCTAAGATCTCCTACGAGCAGTACTTC,CSAKISYEQYF
TRBJ2-7,TRBV7-2,NA,many,TGTGCCAGCAGCTTACAGGGGACGTCCTACGAGCAGTACTTC,CASSLQGTSYEQYF
TRBJ1-2,TRBV7-9,TRBD1,many,TGTGCCAGCAGCCCGGATGAGGGGGCTGGCTACACCTTC,CASSPDEGAGYTF
TRBJ1-2,TRBV2,NA,few,TGTGCCAGCAGTGACAACGGACTTAACTATGGCTACACCTTC,CASSDNGLNYGYTF
TRBJ2-7,TRBV19,NA,few,TGTGCCAGTAGTAGGTCTCGGGTCCACGAGCAGTACTTC,CASSRSRVHEQYF
TRBJ2-6,TRBV11-2,TRBD1,many,TGTGCCAGCAGCTTGATACAGGGGACGCGCGGGGCCAACGTCCTGACTTTC,CASSLIQGTRGANVLTF
TRBJ1-1,TRBV6-5,TRBD1,few,TGTGCCAGCAGCCTAATCGGACAGGGGAACACTGAAGCTTTCTTT,CASSLIGQGNTEAFF
TRBJ1-3,TRBV12-3/TRBV12-4,NA,NA,TGTGCCAGCAGCCCCGCTAGCTCTGGAAACACCATATATTTT,CASSPASSGNTIYF
TRBJ2-7,TRBV7-9,NA,many,TGTGCCAGCAGCTTATTCGACGGCTCCTACGAGCAGTACTTC,CASSLFDGSYEQYF
TRBJ2-2,TRBV11-3,TRBD1,NA,TGTGCCAGCAGCTTAACAGGGGCATCGAACACCGGGGAGCTGTTTTTT,CASSLTGASNTGELFF
TRBJ2-5,TRBV11-2,TRBD2,many,TGTGCCAGCAGCTTAGCGGGGGGGCTGGAGACCCAGTACTTC,CASSLAGGLETQYF
TRBJ2-6,TRBV28,NA,many,TGTGCCAGCAGTTTCTATCGGGGAGGCAACGTCCTGACTTTC,CASSFYRGGNVLTF
TRBJ2-5,TRBV7-2,NA,few,TGTGCCAGCAGCTTAGAGAGGGTATTCTGGGGGGTAGGCCAAGAGACCCAGTACTTC,CASSLERVFWGVGQETQYF